Presented here are 29 T cell receptor beta chains from one specimen sequenced in a study of T-cell memory formation after mild COVID-19. TCRdb ran MiXCR on the 5' RACE reads and lists one entry per CDR3 protein. The sample records 400,000 or so distinct CDR3 sequences, around 20% being singletons. Sequenced sample: PBMCs or a T cell subset sorted from them (not recorded which). Receptor source: an adult woman who had mild COVID-19 (a few samples of this study predate the infection). Cell type and time point are not known.

The V gene is TRBV5-1, the J gene TRBJ2-1; 10 bases line up with TRBD1. CDR3 length: 16 residues. V was clipped by 4 bases and J by 4 bases; unmatched bases: 8. In germline, CDR1 is SGHRS, CDR2 YFSETQ. The CDR3 spells CASSELGTGVYNEQFF. The CDR3 bases are TGCGCCAGCAGCGAGCTCGGGACAGGGGTGTACAATGAGCAGTTCTTC.

Written as DNA, the CDR3 is TGTGCCAGCACCATGGCCGGGAACACCGGGGAGCTGTTTTTT. This translates into CASTMAGNTGELFF. V usage is TRBV9 and J usage is TRBJ2-2, with unresolved D. Trimming stripped 6 bases from V and 1 base from J, with 10 bases between. This CDR3 is built from 14 residues. Germline V lookup: CDR1 SGDLS, CDR2 YYNGEE.

This rearrangement joins TRBV4-1 to TRBJ1-2; no clear D gene. Trimming removed 1 base from V and 0 bases from J, with 15 bases in between. Per germline, CDR1 MGHRA and CDR2 YSYEKL. This CDR3 spans 17 amino acids. This CDR3 is CASSQVQDTSANYGYTF. CDR3 nucleotides: TGCGCCAGCAGCCAAGTACAAGACACCTCTGCTAACTATGGCTACACCTTC.

The J gene is TRBJ1-1, the V gene TRBV6-5; the D gene is possibly TRBD1 (5 bases). This CDR3 contains 13 residues. V was pared by 2 bases and J by 3 bases, with 7 bases between. CDR1 MNHEY and CDR2 SVGAGI come from the germline V gene. CDR3 sequence reads: CASSYRRDTEAFF. CDR3 nucleotide sequence: TGTGCCAGCAGTTACCGCAGGGACACTGAAGCTTTCTTT.

The rearrangement links TRBV12-3 or TRBV12-4 to TRBJ2-6; D remains ambiguous. The CDR3 runs 12 residues. The germline V and J ends were trimmed by 7 bases and 0 bases, with 1 base remaining between them. The CDR3 DNA reads as TGTGCCAGCAACTCTGGGGCCAACGTCCTGACTTTC. Protein sequence: CASNSGANVLTF.

V usage is TRBV9 and J usage is TRBJ2-1; the match to TRBD2 covers 10 bases. Germline CDR1 reads SGDLS; CDR2 reads YYNGEE. J was trimmed by 7 bases and V by 0 bases; bases with no gene match: 4. This CDR3 contains 15 residues. The CDR3 loop is CASSVASSGGNEQFF. CDR3 in DNA: TGTGCCAGCAGCGTAGCATCTAGCGGGGGTAATGAGCAGTTCTTC.

The CDR3 nucleotides are TGTGCCAGTAGCCTGACAGGGGGTAACTCTGGGGCCAACGTCCTGACTTTC. Translating it yields CASSLTGGNSGANVLTF. The chain combines TRBV19 with TRBJ2-6; the match to TRBD1 covers 9 bases. CDR3 size: 17 residues. V lost 6 bases, J lost 0 bases, and 6 bases stayed unmatched. The germline V gene has CDR1 LNHDA and CDR2 SQIVND (reference sequence).

This clonotype appeared a few times. The chain recombines TRBV7-8 with TRBJ1-1; perhaps TRBD1 as D (5 bases). The germline CDR1 and CDR2 sequences are SGHVS and FQNEAQ. The CDR3 is 13 residues long. Trimming removed 2 bases at V and 6 bases at J, with 10 bases between. CDR3 region: CASSLSGGPEAFF. Written as DNA, the CDR3 is TGTGCCAGCAGCTTAAGCGGGGGACCTGAAGCTTTCTTT. Full variable domain (remainder filled in from reference TRBV7-8 and TRBJ1-1): GAGVSQSPRYKVAKRGQDVALRCDPISGHVSLFWYQQALGQGPEFLTYFQNEAQLDKSGLPSDRFFAERPEGSVSTLKIQRTQQEDSAVYLCASSLSGGPEAFFGQGTRLTVV.

The chain combines TRBV12-3 or TRBV12-4 with TRBJ2-1; TRBD2 aligns across 9 bases. This CDR3 comprises 15 residues. After removal of 3 bases from V and 8 bases from J, the junction contained 8 bases not matched to a gene. CDR3 residues: CASSFVREGRYEQFF. The CDR3 nucleotides are TGTGCCAGCAGTTTTGTGCGGGAGGGCCGCTATGAGCAGTTCTTC.

For the CDR3, the DNA is TGCAGTGCAAGAACCGGGAAGCGGGGGAACACAGATACGCAGTATTTT. Translated, it gives CSARTGKRGNTDTQYF. V usage is TRBV20-1 and J usage is TRBJ2-3; 8 nucleotides line up with TRBD2. Germline V gene sequence: CDR1 DFQATT, CDR2 SNEGSKA (reference sequence). CDR3 length: 16 residues. The J segment lost 2 bases and the V segment lost 6 bases, leaving 13 bases of the junction unmatched.

The V gene is TRBV12-3 or TRBV12-4, the J gene TRBJ2-7; the match to TRBD1 covers 9 bases. The ends lost 4 bases at V and 6 bases at J; junction bases unmatched: 7. CDR3 length: 14 residues. CDR3 coding DNA: TGTGCCAGCAGTTGGGGACAGGGTAACCTCGAGCAGTACTTC. Translation: CASSWGQGNLEQYF.

This clonotype was found many times. The J gene is TRBJ2-3, the V gene TRBV5-1; D not certain. This CDR3 contains 14 residues. Germline V gives CDR1 SGHRS, CDR2 YFSETQ. V was clipped by 5 bases and J by 4 bases, with 14 bases between them. CDR3 residues: CASSSRAPADTQYF. DNA for the CDR3: TGCGCCAGCAGTTCCCGAGCGCCAGCAGATACGCAGTATTTT. Using reference TRBV5-1 and TRBJ2-3 for the parts outside the CDR3, the full variable domain is KAGVTQTPRYLIKTRGQQVTLSCSPISGHRSVSWYQQTPGQGLQFLFEYFSETQRNKGNFPGRFSGRQFSNSRSEMNVSTLELGDSALYLCASSSRAPADTQYFGPGTRLTVL.

The V call is TRBV4-1, the J call TRBJ1-2; TRBD1 might be the D (5 bases). This CDR3 region has 18 residues. Germline CDR1 is MGHRA and CDR2 is YSYEKL. The ends were cut back, 2 bases at V and 8 bases at J, with 27 bases in the middle. CDR3 loop: CASSQPLSGWDLRRGYTF. As DNA, the CDR3 is TGCGCCAGCAGCCAACCCCTTTCCGGCTGGGACTTACGACGGGGCTACACCTTC.

This clonotype appeared many times. The gene calls are TRBV20-1 and TRBJ1-5; D unclear. The CDR3 length is 12 residues. Trimming removed 4 bases from V and 7 bases from J, with 11 bases in between. Germline V gene data show CDR1 as DFQATT and CDR2 as SNEGSKA (reference sequence). The CDR3 reads CSATGSTQPQHF. CDR3 nucleotide sequence: TGCAGTGCTACCGGGAGCACGCAGCCCCAGCATTTT.

The V and J genes are TRBV3-1 and TRBJ1-5; no firm D call. The V end was cut by 1 base, the J end by 3 bases, with 10 bases between. The CDR3 has 15 residues. Germline V gene lookup returns CDR1 LGHDT and CDR2 YNNKEL (reference sequence). CDR3 nucleotides: TGTGCCAGCAGCCAAGGGGAAGGTTACAATCAGCCCCAGCATTTT. It specifies CASSQGEGYNQPQHF.

The J gene is TRBJ1-1, the V gene TRBV29-1, with D maybe TRBD1 (6 bases). The germline V and J ends were trimmed by 5 bases and 4 bases, with 20 bases remaining between them. From germline, CDR1 is SQVTM and CDR2 ANQGSEA. The CDR3 is 15 amino acids. CDR3 DNA: TGCAGCGTTACCGCAGGGGTTTCAAGCGTCACTGAAGCTTTCTTT. It translates to CSVTAGVSSVTEAFF.

The chain combines TRBV5-1 with TRBJ2-3; TRBD1 matches at 10 bases. The V gene's germline CDR1 is SGHRS and CDR2 YFSETQ. Trimming took 5 bases from V and 4 from J; bases not matched to a gene: 4. CDR3 length: 14 residues. The CDR3 DNA is TGCGCCAGCAGAGGGACAGGGGCTGCAGATACGCAGTATTTT. This encodes CASRGTGAADTQYF.

CDR3 protein: CASGGATSKEQYF. DNA for the CDR3: TGTGCCAGCGGCGGGGCCACGTCGAAAGAGCAGTACTTC. The chain carries TRBV7-9 and TRBJ2-7, with D possibly being TRBD2 (6 bases). V was pared by 8 bases and J by 7 bases, with 18 bases between. This CDR3 region has 13 residues. Germline assignment: CDR1 SEHNR and CDR2 FQNEAQ (reference sequence).

The chain couples TRBV7-9 to TRBJ1-4; D remains ambiguous. The germline V gene encodes CDR1 SEHNR and CDR2 FQNEAQ (reference sequence). Trimming cost V 3 bases and J 0 bases, with 5 bases left between them. The CDR3 is made up of 14 amino acids. The CDR3: CASSFEATNEKLFF. For the CDR3, the DNA is TGTGCCAGCAGCTTTGAGGCAACTAATGAAAAACTGTTTTTT.

This clonotype was counted a few times. The chain joins TRBV7-6 to TRBJ2-3; D might be TRBD1 (5 bases). The V and J ends lost 2 bases and 0 bases respectively, with 12 bases between them. The CDR3 has 16 amino acids. The germline gives CDR1 SGHVS, CDR2 FNYEAQ. In nucleotides, the CDR3 is TGTGCCAGCAGCTTATGGGGCAGATCTAGCACAGATACGCAGTATTTT. Translating it yields CASSLWGRSSTDTQYF.

The V and J genes are TRBV12-3 or TRBV12-4 and TRBJ2-3; TRBD1 matches at 7 bases. The CDR3 length is 19 residues. With 4 bases clipped from V and 2 bases from J, the junction kept 18 bases outside the gene matches. The CDR3 bases are TGTGCCAGCAGTTCCTCCACACCGCAAGGACAGGCAAACACAGATACGCAGTATTTT. It specifies CASSSSTPQGQANTDTQYF.

The chain combines TRBV4-3 with TRBJ2-7; 8 nucleotides match TRBD1. CDR3 length: 15 amino acids. The trim removed 0 bases at V and 3 bases at J, leaving 4 bases unmatched. In germline, CDR1 is LGHNA, CDR2 YSLEER. Here the CDR3 DNA reads TGCGCCAGCAGCCAAGATCCCGGGACAGGCTACGAGCAGTACTTC. Translated: CASSQDPGTGYEQYF.

A few counts support this clonotype. V usage is TRBV20-1 and J usage is TRBJ2-2; 8 nucleotides line up with TRBD1. Per the germline V gene, CDR1 is DFQATT and CDR2 is SNEGSKA (reference sequence). The CDR3 sequence is 16 residues long. V was pared by 3 bases and J by 4 bases, with 10 bases of the junction left unmatched. The CDR3 sequence is CSARGPSGGPTGELFF. The CDR3 bases are TGCAGTGCTAGGGGGCCGTCAGGGGGCCCCACCGGGGAGCTGTTTTTT.

The chain carries TRBV7-3 and TRBJ2-3; D gene ambiguous. Germline V lookup: CDR1 SGHTA, CDR2 FQGTGA. V was trimmed by 5 bases and J by 6 bases, leaving 18 bases between them. The CDR3 totals 15 residues. CDR3 protein: CASSPNPVVLDTQYF. CDR3 nucleotide sequence: TGTGCCAGCAGCCCAAACCCGGTTGTTTTGGATACGCAGTATTTT.

The chain recombines TRBV12-3 or TRBV12-4 with TRBJ1-1, with a possible D match to TRBD1 (6 bases). Trimming pared 2 bases from V and 1 base from J, leaving 11 bases between. The CDR3 runs to 15 residues. This chain's CDR3 is CASSLTGTSNTEAFF. The CDR3 DNA sequence: TGTGCCAGCAGTTTAACGGGGACATCGAACACTGAAGCTTTCTTT.

The chain has TRBV11-2 and TRBJ2-1, with D perhaps TRBD2 (6 bases). Germline V CDR1 and CDR2: SGHAT, FQNNGV. Between the trimmed V and J ends, which lost 3 bases and 10 bases, there was a span of 25 bases. This CDR3 region has 17 residues. The chain's CDR3 is CASSFVGGAGATVEQFF. CDR3 sequence (DNA): TGTGCCAGCAGCTTCGTCGGGGGAGCGGGTGCCACGGTGGAGCAGTTCTTC.

This clonotype was picked up a small number of times. The rearrangement joins TRBV12-3 or TRBV12-4 to TRBJ2-3; 7 bases are a match to TRBD2. The CDR3 contains 14 residues. V gave up 8 bases and J gave up 4 bases; unmatched junction bases: 9. The CDR3 sequence is CASHRLAASDTQYF. The DNA of the CDR3 is TGTGCCAGCCACCGGCTAGCGGCGTCAGATACGCAGTATTTT.

The V and J genes are TRBV14 and TRBJ2-3; 10 bases are shared with TRBD1. The CDR3 runs to 15 residues. V trimming: 4 bases; J trimming: 4 bases; junction bases outside the gene matches: 5. Germline-derived CDR1 and CDR2 are SGHDN and FVKESK. The CDR3 DNA sequence: TGTGCCAGCAGCCCCCGGGACAGGGGCGCAGATACGCAGTATTTT. This codes for CASSPRDRGADTQYF.

V and J are TRBV5-1 and TRBJ1-1, with 9 bases lining up with TRBD1. The J segment lost 0 bases and the V segment lost 3 bases, leaving 3 bases of the junction unmatched. CDR1 and CDR2 (germline): SGHRS, YFSETQ. The CDR3 consists of 15 residues. CDR3 bases: TGCGCCAGCAGCTCCTGGACAGGGGTGAACACTGAAGCTTTCTTT. Its translation is CASSSWTGVNTEAFF.